These T cell receptor beta chains were read from a single sample in a study of T cells in Graves' hyperthyroidism and ophthalmopathy. One entry per CDR3 protein results from TCRdb running MiXCR on the multiplex PCR reads. The repertoire holds about 290,000 distinct CDR3 sequences, with about an eighth as singletons. The sequenced sample was blood. All receptors come from a woman aged 40 to 50 with Graves' hyperthyroidism. Each CDR3 is given with its conserved first and last residue. The D gene is left open where the match is weak. For some rows the clone size is stated as once, few or many, or as a class when expanded; others skip it.

CDR3aa: CAISAWDRSLGGYTF
CDR3nt: TGTGCCATCAGCGCCTGGGACAGGAGTTTAGGGGGCTACACCTTC
abundance: many
v_gene: TRBV10-3
j_gene: TRBJ1-2
d_gene: TRBD1

CDR3aa: CAISFNRGAYEQYF
CDR3nt: TGTGCCATCAGTTTCAACAGGGGAGCCTACGAGCAGTACTTC
abundance: many
v_gene: TRBV10-3
j_gene: TRBJ2-7
d_gene: TRBD1

CDR3aa: CASSPRGGRNTGELFF
CDR3nt: TGTGCCAGCTCACCACGGGGGGGACGGAACACCGGGGAGCTGTTTTTT
abundance: -
v_gene: TRBV18
j_gene: TRBJ2-2
d_gene: TRBD2

CDR3aa: CSARHLQGEKLFF
CDR3nt: TGCAGTGCCAGACACCTCCAAGGGGAAAAACTGTTTTTT
abundance: many
v_gene: TRBV20-1
j_gene: TRBJ1-4
d_gene: -

CDR3aa: CASSLLGTGTGGETQYF
CDR3nt: TGTGCCAGCAGCTTATTGGGAACCGGGACAGGGGGAGAGACCCAGTACTTC
abundance: many
v_gene: TRBV7-8
j_gene: TRBJ2-5
d_gene: TRBD1

CDR3aa: CATTALLAGGSGDTQYF
CDR3nt: TGTGCCACCACCGCCTTACTAGCGGGAGGTTCCGGAGATACGCAGTATTTT
abundance: many
v_gene: TRBV28
j_gene: TRBJ2-3
d_gene: TRBD2

CDR3aa: CASSGTGSRTGELFF
CDR3nt: TGTGCCAGCAGCGGGACAGGGTCGCGCACCGGGGAGCTGTTTTTT
abundance: many
v_gene: TRBV5-8
j_gene: TRBJ2-2
d_gene: TRBD1

CDR3aa: CASSVGRAYEQYF
CDR3nt: TGTGCCAGCAGTGTTGGCAGGGCCTACGAGCAGTACTTC
abundance: many
v_gene: TRBV6-1
j_gene: TRBJ2-7
d_gene: -

CDR3aa: CASSSGDRGTYTDTQYF
CDR3nt: TGTGCCAGCAGCTCCGGGGACAGGGGGACATACACAGATACGCAGTATTTT
abundance: -
v_gene: TRBV7-9
j_gene: TRBJ2-3
d_gene: TRBD1

CDR3aa: CAIAGTESYEQYF
CDR3nt: TGTGCCATCGCCGGGACAGAATCCTACGAGCAGTACTTC
abundance: many
v_gene: TRBV2
j_gene: TRBJ2-7
d_gene: TRBD1

CDR3aa: CSARTGGAETQYF
CDR3nt: TGCAGTGCCCGGACAGGGGGCGCAGAGACCCAGTACTTC
abundance: few
v_gene: TRBV20-1
j_gene: TRBJ2-5
d_gene: TRBD1

CDR3aa: CASSQGRPGIREQFF
CDR3nt: TGTGCCAGCAGCCAAGGCCGTCCGGGGATTCGGGAGCAGTTCTTC
abundance: many
v_gene: TRBV3-1
j_gene: TRBJ2-1
d_gene: -

CDR3aa: CASSQAGGNTEAFF
CDR3nt: TGTGCCAGTAGTCAGGCAGGGGGGAACACTGAAGCTTTCTTT
abundance: many
v_gene: TRBV19
j_gene: TRBJ1-1
d_gene: TRBD1

CDR3aa: CATGQNTEAFF
CDR3nt: TGTGCCACCGGACAAAACACTGAAGCTTTCTTT
abundance: -
v_gene: TRBV10-3
j_gene: TRBJ1-1
d_gene: -

CDR3aa: CASTALGLAPRGAYEQYF
CDR3nt: TGTGCCAGCACCGCCTTGGGACTAGCGCCTCGAGGGGCCTACGAGCAGTACTTC
abundance: -
v_gene: TRBV11-2
j_gene: TRBJ2-7
d_gene: TRBD2

CDR3aa: CASIAGRGGSDEQYF
CDR3nt: TGTGCCAGCATCGCCGGCCGGGGCGGGAGCGACGAGCAGTACTTC
abundance: many
v_gene: TRBV2
j_gene: TRBJ2-7
d_gene: TRBD2

CDR3aa: CSALAGGSYEQYF
CDR3nt: TGCAGCGCCTTAGCGGGAGGGTCCTACGAGCAGTACTTC
abundance: once
v_gene: TRBV20-1
j_gene: TRBJ2-7
d_gene: TRBD2

CDR3aa: CASSLETGTQGSYTF
CDR3nt: TGTGCCAGCAGCTTAGAAACCGGGACACAAGGGAGCTACACCTTC
abundance: many
v_gene: TRBV2
j_gene: TRBJ1-2
d_gene: -

CDR3aa: CASSTTNLQVGGTEAFF
CDR3nt: TGTGCCAGCTCAACCACCAACTTACAGGTGGGTGGCACTGAAGCTTTCTTT
abundance: few
v_gene: TRBV18
j_gene: TRBJ1-1
d_gene: -

CDR3aa: CASSLTGELFF
CDR3nt: TGTGCCAGCAGCTTGACCGGGGAGCTGTTTTTT
abundance: many
v_gene: TRBV11-2
j_gene: TRBJ2-2
d_gene: -

CDR3aa: CASSVGDTGELFF
CDR3nt: TGTGCCAGCAGCGTAGGGGACACCGGGGAGCTGTTTTTT
abundance: -
v_gene: TRBV9
j_gene: TRBJ2-2
d_gene: -

CDR3aa: CASSAGVRGPPFTGELFF
CDR3nt: TGTGCCAGCAGCGCAGGGGTGAGGGGACCCCCATTCACCGGGGAGCTGTTTTTT
abundance: -
v_gene: TRBV28
j_gene: TRBJ2-2
d_gene: -

CDR3aa: CALKRTGPGEQCF
CDR3nt: TGTGCCCTAAAAAGGACAGGACCCGGGGAGCAGTGCTTC
abundance: -
v_gene: TRBV30
j_gene: TRBJ2-1
d_gene: TRBD1

CDR3aa: CASSPRARGGKNIQYF
CDR3nt: TGTGCCAGCAGCCCCCGGGCCCGCGGGGGCAAAAACATTCAGTACTTC
abundance: few
v_gene: TRBV7-8
j_gene: TRBJ2-4
d_gene: TRBD2

CDR3aa: CASRRGPTTEAFF
CDR3nt: TGTGCCAGCAGGAGGGGGCCGACCACTGAAGCTTTCTTT
abundance: many
v_gene: TRBV2
j_gene: TRBJ1-1
d_gene: TRBD1

CDR3aa: CAWSLLAGAPETQYF
CDR3nt: TGTGCCTGGAGCCTCCTAGCGGGAGCCCCAGAGACCCAGTACTTC
abundance: -
v_gene: TRBV30
j_gene: TRBJ2-5
d_gene: TRBD2

CDR3aa: CASSFGQGVGKLFF
CDR3nt: TGTGCCAGCAGTTTTGGGCAGGGGGTCGGAAAACTGTTTTTT
abundance: few
v_gene: TRBV27
j_gene: TRBJ1-4
d_gene: TRBD1

CDR3aa: CASSSGRIRGETQYF
CDR3nt: TGTGCCAGCTCTAGCGGGAGGATTAGGGGGGAGACCCAGTACTTC
abundance: many
v_gene: TRBV15
j_gene: TRBJ2-5
d_gene: TRBD2

CDR3aa: CASSLAFPTGELFF
CDR3nt: TGTGCCAGCAGTTTGGCTTTTCCCACCGGGGAGCTGTTTTTT
abundance: many
v_gene: TRBV28
j_gene: TRBJ2-2
d_gene: -

CDR3aa: CASTLGRGLFRKNLFF
CDR3nt: TGTGCCAGCACTCTGGGTAGGGGGCTGTTTCGGAAAAACCTGTTTTTT
abundance: -
v_gene: TRBV28
j_gene: TRBJ1-4
d_gene: TRBD1

CDR3aa: CASSGGEAFF
CDR3nt: TGTGCCAGCTCCGGGGGTGAAGCTTTCTTT
abundance: few
v_gene: TRBV7-9
j_gene: TRBJ1-1
d_gene: -

CDR3aa: CASSPPSSSSTDTQYF
CDR3nt: TGTGCCAGCAGCCCTCCTAGCAGCTCTAGCACAGATACGCAGTATTTT
abundance: many
v_gene: TRBV11-2
j_gene: TRBJ2-3
d_gene: -

CDR3aa: CASTQGAEGQPQHF
CDR3nt: TGTGCCAGCACCCAGGGGGCAGAGGGTCAGCCCCAGCATTTT
abundance: many
v_gene: TRBV6-1
j_gene: TRBJ1-5
d_gene: TRBD1

CDR3aa: CASSRQGGSPLHF
CDR3nt: TGTGCCAGCAGTCGACAGGGGGGTTCACCCCTCCACTTT
abundance: many
v_gene: TRBV6-1
j_gene: TRBJ1-6
d_gene: TRBD1

CDR3aa: CASTFGTSGTYNEQFF
CDR3nt: TGTGCCAGCACCTTCGGGACTAGCGGGACCTACAATGAGCAGTTCTTC
abundance: many
v_gene: TRBV11-3
j_gene: TRBJ2-1
d_gene: TRBD2

CDR3aa: CAGSFGQSNQPQHF
CDR3nt: TGTGCCGGATCCTTTGGGCAGAGCAATCAGCCCCAGCATTTT
abundance: many
v_gene: TRBV19
j_gene: TRBJ1-5
d_gene: -

CDR3aa: CASSFKGQGGYEQYF
CDR3nt: TGTGCCAGCAGCTTCAAGGGACAGGGGGGCTACGAGCAGTACTTC
abundance: many
v_gene: TRBV7-2
j_gene: TRBJ2-7
d_gene: TRBD1

CDR3aa: CASSQGARGSYEQYF
CDR3nt: TGTGCCAGCAGCCAAGGGGCGCGGGGAAGCTACGAGCAGTACTTC
abundance: many
v_gene: TRBV14
j_gene: TRBJ2-7
d_gene: -

CDR3aa: CSARDPGGTGELFF
CDR3nt: TGCAGTGCTAGAGATCCCGGGGGAACCGGGGAGCTGTTTTTT
abundance: few
v_gene: TRBV20-1
j_gene: TRBJ2-2
d_gene: -

CDR3aa: CASSYGLTAGSGNTIYF
CDR3nt: TGTGCCAGCAGTTATGGGCTGACAGCGGGGTCTGGAAACACCATATATTTT
abundance: -
v_gene: TRBV6-2/TRBV6-3
j_gene: TRBJ1-3
d_gene: -

CDR3aa: CASSVTSRSTGELFF
CDR3nt: TGTGCCAGCAGTGTGACTAGCCGGTCGACCGGGGAGCTGTTTTTT
abundance: few
v_gene: TRBV2
j_gene: TRBJ2-2
d_gene: TRBD2

CDR3aa: CASSLHRSLGQPQHF
CDR3nt: TGTGCCAGCAGTTTACACAGGTCCCTCGGGCAGCCCCAGCATTTT
abundance: many
v_gene: TRBV28
j_gene: TRBJ1-5
d_gene: -

CDR3aa: CAWSPLGVTEAFF
CDR3nt: TGTGCCTGGAGTCCTTTGGGGGTTACTGAAGCTTTCTTT
abundance: -
v_gene: TRBV30
j_gene: TRBJ1-1
d_gene: -

CDR3aa: CASTKAAGGRGTEAFF
CDR3nt: TGTGCCAGCACCAAAGCGGCAGGGGGCCGCGGCACTGAAGCTTTCTTT
abundance: many
v_gene: TRBV6-1
j_gene: TRBJ1-1
d_gene: TRBD1

CDR3aa: CASSLRDSYGYTF
CDR3nt: TGTGCCAGCAGTCTCCGGGACAGCTATGGCTACACCTTC
abundance: many
v_gene: TRBV28
j_gene: TRBJ1-2
d_gene: TRBD1

CDR3aa: CSARQDINQPQHF
CDR3nt: TGCAGTGCTAGACAGGATATTAATCAGCCCCAGCATTTT
abundance: many
v_gene: TRBV20-1
j_gene: TRBJ1-5
d_gene: -

CDR3aa: CSAQSGRAPYEQYF
CDR3nt: TGCAGTGCTCAAAGCGGGAGGGCCCCCTACGAGCAGTACTTC
abundance: many
v_gene: TRBV20-1
j_gene: TRBJ2-7
d_gene: TRBD2